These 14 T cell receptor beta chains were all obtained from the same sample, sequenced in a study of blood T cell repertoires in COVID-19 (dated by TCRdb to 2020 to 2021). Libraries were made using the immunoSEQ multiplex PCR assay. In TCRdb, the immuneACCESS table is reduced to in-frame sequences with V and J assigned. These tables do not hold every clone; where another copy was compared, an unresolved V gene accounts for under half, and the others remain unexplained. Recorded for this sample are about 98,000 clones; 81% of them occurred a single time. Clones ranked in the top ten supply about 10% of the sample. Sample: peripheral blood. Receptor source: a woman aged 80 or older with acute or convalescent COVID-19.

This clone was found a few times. CDR3 sequence (DNA): TGTGCCAGCAGCCCTTTAGGGGACTACCTCTACGTC. Protein product: CASSPLGDYLYV. The rearrangement uses TRBV11-2 and TRBJ2-7; TRBD2 agrees at 7 bases. The V gene's germline CDR1 is SGHAT and CDR2 FQNNGV. V gave up 5 bases and J gave up 13 bases; unmatched junction bases: 11. The CDR3 is 12 amino acids.

CDR3 loop: CASSLRATGGRSYEQYF. The CDR3, as DNA: TGTGCCAGCAGCTTAAGAGCGACAGGGGGACGTTCCTACGAGCAGTACTTC. This chain connects TRBV7-9 to TRBJ2-7; 9 bases map to TRBD1. The germline V gene encodes CDR1 SEHNR and CDR2 FQNEAQ (reference sequence). The CDR3 is 17 residues long. V gave up 2 bases and J gave up 1 base; unmatched junction bases: 9. The full variable domain, in which reference TRBV7-9 and TRBJ2-7 provide the parts outside the CDR3, is DTGVSQNPRHKITKRGQNVTFRCDPISEHNRLYWYRQTLGQGPEFLTYFQNEAQLEKSRLLSDRFSAERPKGSFSTLEIQRTEQGDSAMYLCASSLRATGGRSYEQYFGPGTRLTVT.

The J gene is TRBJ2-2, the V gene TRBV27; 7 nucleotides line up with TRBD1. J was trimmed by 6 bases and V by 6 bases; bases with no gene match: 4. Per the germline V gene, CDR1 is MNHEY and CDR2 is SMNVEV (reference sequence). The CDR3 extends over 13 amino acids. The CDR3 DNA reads TGTGCCAGCAGCCGACAGGGTCCCGGGGAGCTGTTTTTT. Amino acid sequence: CASSRQGPGELFF.

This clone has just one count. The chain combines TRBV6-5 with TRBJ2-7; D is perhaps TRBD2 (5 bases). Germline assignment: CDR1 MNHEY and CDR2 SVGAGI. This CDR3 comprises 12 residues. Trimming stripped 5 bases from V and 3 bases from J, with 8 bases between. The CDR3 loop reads CASSRTFYEQYF. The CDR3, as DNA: TGTGCCAGCAGTAGGACTTTCTACGAGCAGTACTTC.

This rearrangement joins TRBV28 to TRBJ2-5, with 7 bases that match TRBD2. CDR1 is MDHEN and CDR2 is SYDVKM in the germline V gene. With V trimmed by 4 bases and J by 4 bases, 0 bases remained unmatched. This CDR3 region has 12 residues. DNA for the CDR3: TGTGCCAGCAGTTGGGGGGGAGAGACCCAGTACTTC. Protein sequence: CASSWGGETQYF.

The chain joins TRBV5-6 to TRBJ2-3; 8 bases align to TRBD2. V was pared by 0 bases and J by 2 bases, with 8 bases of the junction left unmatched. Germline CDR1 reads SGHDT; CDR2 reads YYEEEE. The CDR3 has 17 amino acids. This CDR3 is CASSLVGSSGHTDTQYF. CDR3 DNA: TGTGCCAGCAGCTTGGTGGGGTCTAGCGGGCACACAGATACGCAGTATTTT.

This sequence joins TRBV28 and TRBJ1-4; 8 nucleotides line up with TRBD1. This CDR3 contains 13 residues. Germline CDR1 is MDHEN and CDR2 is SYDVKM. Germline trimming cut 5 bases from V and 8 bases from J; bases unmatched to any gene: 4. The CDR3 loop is CASSRQGQEKLFF. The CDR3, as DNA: TGTGCCAGCAGTCGACAGGGGCAAGAAAAACTGTTTTTT.

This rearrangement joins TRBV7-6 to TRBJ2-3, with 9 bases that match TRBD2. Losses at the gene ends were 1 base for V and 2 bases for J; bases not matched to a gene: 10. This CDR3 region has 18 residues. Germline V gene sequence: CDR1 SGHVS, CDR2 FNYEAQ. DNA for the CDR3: TGTGCCAGCAGCTTAGGGGGATGGAGCGGGGGGCCCACAGATACGCAGTATTTT. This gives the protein CASSLGGWSGGPTDTQYF.

CDR3 loop: CASSPGRRAGNEQFF. The DNA for the CDR3 is TGTGCCAGCAGCCCAGGGAGGAGGGCTGGCAATGAGCAGTTCTTC. The chain uses TRBV9 and TRBJ2-1; D perhaps matches TRBD2 (6 bases). In germline, CDR1 is SGDLS, CDR2 YYNGEE. The CDR3 extends over 15 amino acids. Trimming took off 4 bases at V and 6 bases at J, with 17 bases between the two ends.

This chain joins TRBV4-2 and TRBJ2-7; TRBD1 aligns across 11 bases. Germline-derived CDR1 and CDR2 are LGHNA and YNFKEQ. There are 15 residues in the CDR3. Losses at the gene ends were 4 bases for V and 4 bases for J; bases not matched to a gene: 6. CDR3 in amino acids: CASSPGTGGFYEQYF. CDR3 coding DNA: TGTGCCAGCAGCCCCGGGACAGGGGGTTTTTACGAGCAGTACTTC.

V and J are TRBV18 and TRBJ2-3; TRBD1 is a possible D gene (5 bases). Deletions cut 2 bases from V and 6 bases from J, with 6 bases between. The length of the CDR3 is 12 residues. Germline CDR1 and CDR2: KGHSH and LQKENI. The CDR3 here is CASSPKGDTQYF. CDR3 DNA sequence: TGTGCCAGCTCACCAAAGGGGGATACGCAGTATTTT.

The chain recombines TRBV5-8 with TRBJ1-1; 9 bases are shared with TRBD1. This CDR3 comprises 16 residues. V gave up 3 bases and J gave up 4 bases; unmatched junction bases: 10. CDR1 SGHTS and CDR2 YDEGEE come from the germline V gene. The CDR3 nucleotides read TGTGCCAGCAGCTACACAGGGGGCGTCTCGGTCACTGAAGCTTTCTTT. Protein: CASSYTGGVSVTEAFF.

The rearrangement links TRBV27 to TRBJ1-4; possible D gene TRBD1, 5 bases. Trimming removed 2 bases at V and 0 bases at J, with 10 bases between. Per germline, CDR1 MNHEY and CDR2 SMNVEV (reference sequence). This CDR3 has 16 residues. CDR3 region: CASSLSRGATNEKLFF. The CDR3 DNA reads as TGTGCCAGCAGTTTAAGTCGGGGGGCAACTAATGAAAAACTGTTTTTT. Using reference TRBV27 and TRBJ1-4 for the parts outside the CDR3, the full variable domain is EAQVTQNPRYLITVTGKKLTVTCSQNMNHEYMSWYRQDPGLGLRQIYYSMNVEVTDKGDVPEGYKVSRKEKRNFPLILESPSPNQTSLYFCASSLSRGATNEKLFFGSGTQLSVL.

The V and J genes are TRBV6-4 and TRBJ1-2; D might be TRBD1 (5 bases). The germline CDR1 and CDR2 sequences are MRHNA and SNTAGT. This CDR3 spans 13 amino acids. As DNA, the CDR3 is TGTGCTCAGCAGACAGCCGGCTCATATGGCTACACCTTC. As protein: CAQQTAGSYGYTF.